A single sample gave rise to the 7 T cell receptor beta chains below, sequenced in a study of somatic mutations in cytotoxic T cells in rheumatoid arthritis (dated by TCRdb to about 2017). Library prep was done by the immunoSEQ multiplex PCR assay. As stored in TCRdb, this immuneACCESS dataset retains in-frame rearrangements with V and J assigned. A fraction of the clones does not appear; measured against another copy, unresolved V genes explain less than half of the discrepancy, and the remainder lacks a known reason. This sample comprises more than 9,000 clones, roughly 85% of them detected only once. The ten largest account for almost 35% of the sample. Sample: CD8+ T cells sorted from blood. Receptors were obtained from an adult with rheumatoid arthritis.

The CDR3 DNA reads TGTGCCATCAGTCCACTCAGTGACCAAGAGACCCAGTACTTC. Its translation is CAISPLSDQETQYF. The V and J genes are TRBV10-3 and TRBJ2-5; D is undetermined. CDR1 ENHRY and CDR2 SYGVKD come from the germline V gene. There are 14 residues in the CDR3. V lost 5 bases and J 0 bases, leaving 10 bases between the germline ends.

The chain combines TRBV6-5 with TRBJ2-5, with 9 bases identical to TRBD1. The CDR3 covers 15 residues. V was pared by 2 bases and J by 7 bases, with 8 bases of the junction left unmatched. The germline gives CDR1 MNHEY, CDR2 SVGAGI. CDR3: CASSYRTGVMGTQYF. The CDR3 DNA is TGTGCCAGCAGTTACCGGACAGGGGTTATGGGGACCCAGTACTTC.

V gene TRBV9 combines with J gene TRBJ1-4; weak D call: TRBD1 (5 bases). V shed 0 bases and J shed 8 bases, with 11 bases lying between them. The CDR3 totals 14 residues. Germline V gives CDR1 SGDLS, CDR2 YYNGEE. The DNA for the CDR3 is TGTGCCAGCAGCGTAGGGGGGGGTAAAGAAAAACTGTTTTTT. It translates to CASSVGGGKEKLFF.

As DNA, the CDR3 is TGTGCCAGCAGTTTAATCACCGGGGAGCTGTTTTTT. This translates into CASSLITGELFF. The rearrangement uses TRBV27 and TRBJ2-2; D is unclear. Germline V gives CDR1 MNHEY, CDR2 SMNVEV (reference sequence). The CDR3 is 12 residues long. V was cut by 2 bases and J by 4 bases, with 2 bases left in between.

V and J are TRBV15 and TRBJ1-2; 7 nucleotides line up with TRBD1. From germline, CDR1 is LNHNV and CDR2 YYDKDF (reference sequence). J lost 6 bases, V lost 2 bases, and 18 bases had no gene match. The CDR3 covers 18 residues. CDR3 sequence reads: CATSRNPLSLARGDGYTF. DNA for the CDR3: TGTGCCACCAGCAGAAATCCCCTATCCCTTGCCAGGGGGGATGGCTACACCTTC.

The rearrangement uses TRBV21-1 and TRBJ2-1; TRBD2, the table's D call, was not compared with the DNA. TRBV21-1 counts as a pseudogene. The CDR3 is made up of 15 amino acids. The CDR3 sequence is CASSQFRGSYNEQFF. CDR3 nucleotide sequence: TGTGCCAGCAGCCAATTCCGGGGATCCTACAATGAGCAGTTCTTC.

This clone has only one observation. V usage is TRBV6-6 and J usage is TRBJ2-3, with TRBD2 matching 7 bases. Germline values: CDR1 MNHNY, CDR2 SVGAGI (reference sequence). Trimming removed 3 bases from V and 6 bases from J; junction bases left unmatched: 6. The CDR3 contains 14 residues. The CDR3 coding sequence is TGTGCCAGCAGTTATGCGGGAGTGAGCGATACGCAGTATTTT. Translated, it gives CASSYAGVSDTQYF.